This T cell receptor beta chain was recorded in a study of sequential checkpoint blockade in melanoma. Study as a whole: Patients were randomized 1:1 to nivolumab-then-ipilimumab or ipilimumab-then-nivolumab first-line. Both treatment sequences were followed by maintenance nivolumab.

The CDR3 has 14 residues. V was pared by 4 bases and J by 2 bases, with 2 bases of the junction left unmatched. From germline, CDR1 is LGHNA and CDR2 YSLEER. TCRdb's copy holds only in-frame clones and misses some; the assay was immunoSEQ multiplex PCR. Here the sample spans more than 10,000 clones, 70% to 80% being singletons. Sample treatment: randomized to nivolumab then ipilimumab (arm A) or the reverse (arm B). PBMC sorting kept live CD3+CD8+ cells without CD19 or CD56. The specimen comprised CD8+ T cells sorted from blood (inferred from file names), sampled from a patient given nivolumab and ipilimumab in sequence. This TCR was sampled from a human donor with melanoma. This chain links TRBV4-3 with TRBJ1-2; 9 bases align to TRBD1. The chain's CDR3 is CASSPGQGNYGYTF. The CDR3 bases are TGCGCCAGCAGCCCAGGACAGGGGAACTATGGCTACACCTTC.